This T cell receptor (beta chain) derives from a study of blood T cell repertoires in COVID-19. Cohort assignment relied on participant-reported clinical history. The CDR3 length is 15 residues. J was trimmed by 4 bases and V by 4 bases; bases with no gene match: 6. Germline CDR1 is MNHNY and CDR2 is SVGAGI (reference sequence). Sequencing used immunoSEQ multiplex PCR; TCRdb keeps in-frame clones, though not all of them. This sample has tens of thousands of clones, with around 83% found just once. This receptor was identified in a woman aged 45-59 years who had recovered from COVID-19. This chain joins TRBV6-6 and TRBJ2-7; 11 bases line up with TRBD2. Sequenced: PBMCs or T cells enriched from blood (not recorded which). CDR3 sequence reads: CASSSRTSGWYEQYF. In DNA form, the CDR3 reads TGTGCCAGCAGTTCGAGGACTAGCGGGTGGTACGAGCAGTACTTC.